This is a list of T cell receptor beta chains from one sample in a study of early T cells in non-severe SARS-CoV-2 infection. TCRdb re-derived calls from the 5' RACE reads in MiXCR, one entry per CDR3 protein. The sample consists of 75,000 to 90,000 distinct CDR3 sequences, about 13% of them appearing once. Source material: whole blood. Receptors originate from an adult who was a healthcare worker with PCR-confirmed SARS-CoV-2 infection or an uninfected control (not recorded which). Both conserved end residues are part of each CDR3. A D gene is named only where the DNA matches it firmly. Clone size is not always given. Where it is, it says once, few, many or a class for expanded clones.

clone size: many
J gene: TRBJ2-1
V gene: TRBV6-4
D gene: .
CDR3 protein: CASSDWLGEQFF
CDR3 DNA: TGTGCCAGCAGTGACTGGCTGGGTGAGCAGTTCTTC

clone size: .
J gene: TRBJ2-1
V gene: TRBV6-2/TRBV6-3
D gene: TRBD2
CDR3 protein: CASSYRGTSRNEQFF
CDR3 DNA: TGTGCCAGCAGTTACAGAGGGACTAGCCGCAATGAGCAGTTCTTC

clone size: many
J gene: TRBJ1-4
V gene: TRBV14
D gene: .
CDR3 protein: CASSPGDLATNEKLFF
CDR3 DNA: TGTGCCAGCAGCCCGGGGGATCTTGCAACTAATGAAAAACTGTTTTTT

clone size: few
J gene: TRBJ2-7
V gene: TRBV14
D gene: TRBD1
CDR3 protein: CASSQVPGQEPPYEQYF
CDR3 DNA: TGTGCCAGCAGCCAAGTTCCGGGACAGGAGCCCCCCTACGAGCAGTACTTC

clone size: .
J gene: TRBJ1-6
V gene: TRBV7-9
D gene: .
CDR3 protein: CASSSAGTINSPLHF
CDR3 DNA: TGTGCCAGCAGCTCCGCAGGGACTATTAATTCACCCCTCCACTTT

clone size: .
J gene: TRBJ1-1
V gene: TRBV18
D gene: .
CDR3 protein: CASSPGSLSEAFF
CDR3 DNA: TGTGCCAGCTCACCGGGGAGCCTCTCTGAAGCTTTCTTT

clone size: many
J gene: TRBJ1-6
V gene: TRBV9
D gene: TRBD1
CDR3 protein: CASSVGVGQGVRSPLHF
CDR3 DNA: TGTGCCAGCAGCGTAGGTGTGGGCCAGGGGGTAAGGTCACCCCTCCACTTT

clone size: .
J gene: TRBJ1-5
V gene: TRBV6-2/TRBV6-3
D gene: .
CDR3 protein: CASSPAGLSNQPQHF
CDR3 DNA: TGTGCCAGCAGTCCCGCGGGTCTTAGCAATCAGCCCCAGCATTTT

clone size: few
J gene: TRBJ2-7
V gene: TRBV28
D gene: .
CDR3 protein: CASGSRDLNYEQYF
CDR3 DNA: TGTGCCAGCGGGAGCCGGGACTTGAACTACGAGCAGTACTTC

clone size: few
J gene: TRBJ2-7
V gene: TRBV13
D gene: TRBD2
CDR3 protein: CASSLRTSTYEQYF
CDR3 DNA: TGTGCCAGCAGCCTAAGGACTAGCACCTACGAGCAGTACTTC

clone size: many
J gene: TRBJ2-7
V gene: TRBV29-1
D gene: .
CDR3 protein: CSVDSGTGNYEQYF
CDR3 DNA: TGCAGCGTTGATAGCGGGACAGGGAACTACGAGCAGTACTTC

clone size: .
J gene: TRBJ1-5
V gene: TRBV2
D gene: .
CDR3 protein: CASSPGRRNQPQHF
CDR3 DNA: TGTGCCAGCAGCCCGGGACGGCGAAATCAGCCCCAGCATTTT

clone size: .
J gene: TRBJ1-2
V gene: TRBV19
D gene: .
CDR3 protein: CASTGSNYGYTF
CDR3 DNA: TGTGCCAGTACGGGATCTAACTATGGCTACACCTTC

clone size: many
J gene: TRBJ2-4
V gene: TRBV7-9
D gene: .
CDR3 protein: CASSSRIPANIQYF
CDR3 DNA: TGTGCCAGCAGCTCCCGGATCCCCGCAAACATTCAGTACTTC

clone size: many
J gene: TRBJ2-1
V gene: TRBV24-1
D gene: TRBD1
CDR3 protein: CATSVPGTGYNEQFF
CDR3 DNA: TGTGCCACCAGTGTCCCCGGGACAGGGTACAATGAGCAGTTCTTC

clone size: many
J gene: TRBJ2-2
V gene: TRBV20-1
D gene: .
CDR3 protein: CSAGHPQGTGELFF
CDR3 DNA: TGCAGTGCTGGCCACCCGCAGGGGACCGGGGAGCTGTTTTTT

clone size: few
J gene: TRBJ1-5
V gene: TRBV12-3/TRBV12-4
D gene: .
CDR3 protein: CASSPARVVGQPQHF
CDR3 DNA: TGTGCCAGCAGTCCCGCCCGCGTAGTCGGACAGCCCCAGCATTTT

clone size: .
J gene: TRBJ1-6
V gene: TRBV12-3/TRBV12-4
D gene: TRBD1
CDR3 protein: CASSFSAGGYGSPLHF
CDR3 DNA: TGTGCCAGCAGTTTTTCGGCAGGGGGATATGGTTCACCCCTCCACTTT

clone size: few
J gene: TRBJ2-2
V gene: TRBV7-2
D gene: TRBD2
CDR3 protein: CASSLPLLAGVPGELFF
CDR3 DNA: TGTGCCAGCAGCTTACCCCTACTAGCGGGAGTACCCGGGGAGCTGTTTTTT

clone size: .
J gene: TRBJ1-5
V gene: TRBV7-2
D gene: .
CDR3 protein: CASSVGRDQPQHF
CDR3 DNA: TGTGCCAGCAGCGTAGGGCGCGATCAGCCCCAGCATTTT